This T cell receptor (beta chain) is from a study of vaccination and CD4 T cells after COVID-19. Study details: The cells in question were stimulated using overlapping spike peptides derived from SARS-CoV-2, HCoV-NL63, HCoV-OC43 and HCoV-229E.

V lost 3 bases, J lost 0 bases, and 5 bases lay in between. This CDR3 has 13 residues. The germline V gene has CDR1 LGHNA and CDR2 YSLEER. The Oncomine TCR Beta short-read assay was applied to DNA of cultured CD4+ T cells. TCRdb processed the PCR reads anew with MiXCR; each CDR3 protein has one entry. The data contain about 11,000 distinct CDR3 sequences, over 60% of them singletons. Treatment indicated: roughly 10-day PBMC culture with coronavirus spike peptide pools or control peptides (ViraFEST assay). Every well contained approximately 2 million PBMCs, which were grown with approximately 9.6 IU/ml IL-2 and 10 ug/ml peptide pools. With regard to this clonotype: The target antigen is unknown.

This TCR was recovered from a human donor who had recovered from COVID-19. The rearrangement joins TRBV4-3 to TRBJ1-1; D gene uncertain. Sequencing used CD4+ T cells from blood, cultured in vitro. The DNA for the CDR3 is TGCGCCAGCAGCCAGCAGGTGAACACTGAAGCTTTCTTT. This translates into CASSQQVNTEAFF.